The 14 T cell receptor beta chains below come from one sample, sequenced in a study of T-cell reconstitution after alpha-beta-depleted transplantation in children. Unique molecular identifiers were used in preparing the TCRbeta library. TCRdb re-called the PCR reads through MiXCR, storing one row per CDR3 protein. The repertoire holds roughly 500,000 distinct CDR3 sequences, with approximately 12% as singletons. The specimen comprised PBMCs from the stem cell graft donor, sampled from the stem cell graft. The receptors here all came from a human donor who donated a stem cell graft to a child with combined immunodeficiency.

This clonotype was detected a few times. The chain couples TRBV7-9 to TRBJ2-3; D might be TRBD2 (5 bases). Between the trimmed V and J ends, which lost 3 bases and 3 bases, there was a span of 7 bases. CDR1 SEHNR and CDR2 FQNEAQ come from the germline V gene (reference sequence). The CDR3 is made up of 13 amino acids. The CDR3 loop reads CASSLGETDTQYF. In DNA, the CDR3 is TGTGCCAGCAGCTTGGGAGAGACAGATACGCAGTATTTT.

This chain uses TRBV12-3 or TRBV12-4 with TRBJ2-3; 8 nucleotides agree with TRBD1. The CDR3 sequence is 15 residues long. V trimming: 0 bases; J trimming: 6 bases; junction bases outside the gene matches: 5. The CDR3 loop is CASSLAGTGSDTQYF. For the CDR3, the DNA is TGTGCCAGCAGTTTAGCGGGGACAGGTTCCGATACGCAGTATTTT.

Only a few counts were recorded for this clonotype. The V and J genes are TRBV5-1 and TRBJ2-5; D is unresolved. The CDR3 extends over 15 amino acids. The ends were cut back, 4 bases at V and 4 bases at J, with 17 bases in the middle. Germline loops: CDR1 SGHRS, CDR2 YFSETQ. The CDR3 region has the DNA TGCGCCAGCAGCCCGGTCCTCGGCCAACGAGAGACCCAGTACTTC. It is translated as CASSPVLGQRETQYF.

This chain joins TRBV5-1 and TRBJ2-7; 9 bases fit TRBD1. V lost 5 bases and J lost 2; bases outside the gene matches: 11. The CDR3 has 16 residues. The germline CDR1 and CDR2 sequences are SGHRS and YFSETQ. In DNA form, the CDR3 reads TGCGCCAGCAGAACGACAGGGGGGGAATCCGCCTACGAGCAGTACTTC. The encoded protein is CASRTTGGESAYEQYF.

This clonotype was seen at least ten times. CDR3 in amino acids: CASSSGGPSINEQFF. The CDR3 nucleotides are TGTGCCAGCAGTTCGGGAGGGCCCTCGATCAATGAGCAGTTCTTC. This rearrangement joins TRBV27 to TRBJ2-1, with 8 nucleotides matching TRBD2. Germline V gene lookup returns CDR1 MNHEY and CDR2 SMNVEV (reference sequence). This CDR3 has 15 residues. J gave up 6 bases and V 4 bases, and 8 bases lay outside the gene matches.

This clonotype showed up just a few times. This chain connects TRBV10-2 to TRBJ2-7; D is possibly TRBD1 or TRBD2 (5 bases each). Trimming took off 2 bases at V and 8 bases at J, with 7 bases between the two ends. There are 11 residues in the CDR3. Germline lookup yields CDR1 WSHSY and CDR2 SAAADI. DNA for the CDR3: TGCGCCAGCAGTGAGGGGACCAAGCAGTACTTC. Translation gives CASSEGTKQYF.

V gene TRBV5-1 combines with J gene TRBJ2-1, with 8 bases matching TRBD2. Germline CDR1 is SGHRS and CDR2 is YFSETQ. This CDR3 is built from 21 residues. Unmatched junction bases numbered 22, after V lost 1 base and J lost 4 bases. The CDR3 region is CASSLMFVGSGTSPIYNEQFF. For the CDR3, the DNA is TGCGCCAGCAGCTTGATGTTTGTTGGTAGCGGGACCTCCCCAATTTACAATGAGCAGTTCTTC.

The CDR3 sequence: CSAYVSGRAGDTQYF. The CDR3 DNA follows: TGCAGTGCGTATGTTAGCGGGAGGGCGGGAGATACGCAGTATTTT. V and J are TRBV20-1 and TRBJ2-3; TRBD2 agrees at 11 bases. This CDR3 comprises 15 residues. The trim removed 6 bases at V and 5 bases at J, leaving 10 bases unmatched. CDR1 and CDR2 from the germline V gene are DFQATT and SNEGSKA (reference sequence).

This clonotype was counted at least ten times. The genes are TRBV9 and TRBJ2-3; weak D call: TRBD1 (7 bases). The CDR3 has 15 residues. The ends were cut back, 0 bases at V and 3 bases at J, with 11 bases in the middle. Germline values: CDR1 SGDLS, CDR2 YYNGEE. The CDR3 protein is CASSVAGGQTDTQYF. The CDR3 coding sequence is TGTGCCAGCAGCGTAGCAGGGGGGCAAACAGATACGCAGTATTTT.

This clonotype was counted between two and nine times. V gene TRBV28 combines with J gene TRBJ2-7, with 7 bases matching TRBD1. V lost 8 bases to trimming and J lost 7 bases; unmatched junction nucleotides: 14. CDR1 and CDR2 from the germline V gene are MDHEN and SYDVKM. This CDR3 has 14 residues. Here the CDR3 reads CASLQDRVRAEQYF. In DNA, the CDR3 is TGTGCCAGCCTTCAAGACAGGGTCCGGGCTGAGCAGTACTTC.

This clonotype was found a few times. The rearrangement links TRBV9 to TRBJ2-2, with D perhaps TRBD2 (6 bases). The length of the CDR3 is 15 residues. The V end lost 3 bases, the J end lost 4 bases, and 13 bases lay between the germline ends. From germline, CDR1 is SGDLS and CDR2 YYNGEE. The CDR3 bases are TGTGCCAGCAGCGCCGAGACTAGTCCCACCGGGGAGCTGTTTTTT. Encoded protein: CASSAETSPTGELFF. Full variable domain (remainder filled in from reference TRBV9 and TRBJ2-2): DSGVTQTPKHLITATGQRVTLRCSPRSGDLSVYWYQQSLDQGLQFLIQYYNGEERAKGNILERFSAQQFPDLHSELNLSSLELGDSALYFCASSAETSPTGELFFGEGSRLTVL.

The CDR3 region is CASSPWQSSGNTIYF. CDR3 nucleotides: TGTGCCAGCAGCCCCTGGCAGAGCTCTGGAAACACCATATATTTT. The chain carries TRBV7-2 and TRBJ1-3; no clear D. This CDR3 comprises 15 residues. The ends were cut back, 5 bases at V and 0 bases at J, with 11 bases in the middle. Looked up from germline, CDR1 is SGHTA and CDR2 is FQGNSA.

The chain has TRBV20-1 and TRBJ1-3; no clear D. Germline V lookup: CDR1 DFQATT, CDR2 SNEGSKA (reference sequence). This CDR3 is built from 13 residues. The V and J ends lost 6 bases and 1 base respectively, with 10 bases between them. The DNA for the CDR3 is TGCAGTGCAAGGACGGAATCTGGAAACACCATATATTTT. Protein product: CSARTESGNTIYF.

There are many counts of this clonotype. The rearrangement joins TRBV7-2 to TRBJ1-1, with D uncertain. The CDR3 has 14 residues. Germline V lookup: CDR1 SGHTA, CDR2 FQGNSA. V lost 6 bases and J lost 1, with 12 bases in between. CDR3 coding DNA: TGTGCCAGCAGACCCAACGTGGGGAACACTGAAGCTTTCTTT. Residues: CASRPNVGNTEAFF.